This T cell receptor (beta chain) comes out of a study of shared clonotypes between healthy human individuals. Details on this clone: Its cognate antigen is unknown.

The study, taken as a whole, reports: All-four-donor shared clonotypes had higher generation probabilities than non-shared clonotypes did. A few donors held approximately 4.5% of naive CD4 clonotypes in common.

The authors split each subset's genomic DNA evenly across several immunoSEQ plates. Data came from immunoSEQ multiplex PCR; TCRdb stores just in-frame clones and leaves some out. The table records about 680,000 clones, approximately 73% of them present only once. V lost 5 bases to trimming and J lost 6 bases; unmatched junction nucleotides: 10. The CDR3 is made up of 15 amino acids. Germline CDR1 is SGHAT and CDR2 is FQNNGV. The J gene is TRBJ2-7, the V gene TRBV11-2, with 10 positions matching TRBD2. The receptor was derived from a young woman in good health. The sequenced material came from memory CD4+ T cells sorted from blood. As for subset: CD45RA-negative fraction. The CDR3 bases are TGTGCCAGCAGCCTCCACTCTAGCGGGAGTGCCGAGCAGTACTTC. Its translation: CASSLHSSGSAEQYF.